These 28 T cell receptor beta chains share one sample of origin, sequenced in a study of vaccination effects on CD4 cells after COVID-19. After around nine days in culture, the CD4+ T cells were isolated. Convalescent patients had PCR-confirmed SARS-CoV-2 infection between March and December 2020. As their vaccination, participants received two doses of either BNT162b2 or mRNA-1273. These TCRs' antigens remain unknown. The protocol was immunoSEQ multiplex PCR, while the TCRdb copy is restricted to in-frame clones and leaves out a portion. This sample yields 45,000 to 55,000 clones, of which about four fifths are seen a single time; roughly 5.4% belongs to the top ten. Sample: CD4+ T cells from PBMCs cultured without peptide, taken after COVID-19 vaccination. These TCRs come from a human donor who had a prior SARS-CoV-2 infection.

The chain joins TRBV20-1 to TRBJ1-6; D unresolved. The CDR3 is 13 amino acids. The germline CDR1 and CDR2 sequences are DFQATT and SNEGSKA (reference sequence). With 3 bases removed from V and 10 bases from J, the gap between germline ends came to 13 bases. CDR3 DNA sequence: TGCAGTGCTAGTTATGGGTTTGGATCACCCCTCCACTTT. This encodes CSASYGFGSPLHF.

This clone was picked up a small number of times. This sequence joins TRBV2 and TRBJ2-7, with a possible D match to TRBD1 (6 bases). Germline CDR1 and CDR2: SNHLY and FYNNEI. The length of the CDR3 is 12 residues. V lost 0 bases and J lost 11, with 11 bases in between. The CDR3 here is CASSEAAGVKYF. CDR3 bases: TGTGCCAGCAGTGAAGCGGCAGGGGTGAAGTACTTC. Together with reference TRBV2 and TRBJ2-7, the CDR3 gives the full variable domain: EPEVTQTPSHQVTQMGQEVILRCVPISNHLYFYWYRQILGQKVEFLVSFYNNEISEKSEIFDDQFSVERPDGSNFTLKIRSTKLEDSAMYFCASSEAAGVKYFGPGTRLTVT.

This clone was counted only a few times. The chain combines TRBV10-1 with TRBJ2-1; D is possibly TRBD1 (5 bases). With 6 bases removed from V and 7 bases from J, the gap between germline ends came to 16 bases. CDR1 and CDR2 (germline): WNHNN, SYGVQD (reference sequence). The CDR3 spans 14 residues. CDR3 in DNA: TGCGCCAGCAGAACAGGCGGTACGAGGAATGAGCAGTTCTTC. Amino acid sequence: CASRTGGTRNEQFF.

V usage is TRBV18 and J usage is TRBJ2-1, with 8 nucleotides matching TRBD2. The CDR3 loop spans 15 amino acids. The germline V gene has CDR1 KGHSH and CDR2 LQKENI. The V and J ends lost 2 bases and 6 bases, in that order; junction bases with no gene match: 6. This CDR3 is CASSPRLAGPNEQFF. In DNA form, the CDR3 reads TGTGCCAGCTCACCAAGGCTAGCGGGCCCCAATGAGCAGTTCTTC.

The CDR3 is CAWSVSLQETQYF. The CDR3 DNA is TGTGCCTGGAGTGTTTCGTTACAAGAGACCCAGTACTTC. V usage is TRBV30 and J usage is TRBJ2-5; D unclear. V was clipped by 0 bases and J by 2 bases, with 7 bases between them. The CDR3 consists of 13 residues. Germline V CDR1 and CDR2: GTSNPN, SVGIG (reference sequence).

The rearrangement links TRBV10-3 to TRBJ1-2, with D possibly matching TRBD1 (5 bases). Germline lookup yields CDR1 ENHRY and CDR2 SYGVKD. Trimming left V 5 bases short and J 3 bases short, with 13 bases between. The CDR3 consists of 14 residues. This CDR3 is CAISLTGGDYGYTF. For the CDR3, the DNA is TGTGCCATCAGTTTAACAGGAGGAGACTATGGCTACACCTTC.

J is TRBJ2-3 and V is TRBV3-1 (or the pseudogene TRBV3-2); D is undetermined. There are 15 residues in the CDR3. Trimming removed 1 base from V and 1 base from J, with 9 bases in between. Germline values: CDR1 LGHDT, CDR2 YNNKEL (reference sequence). CDR3 sequence: CASSQVRTGTDTQYF. CDR3 nucleotides: TGTGCCAGCAGCCAAGTTAGAACAGGCACAGATACGCAGTATTTT.

This chain links TRBV5-4 with TRBJ2-1; 11 bases align to TRBD2. Germline V gives CDR1 SGHNT, CDR2 YYREEE (reference sequence). CDR3 length: 16 residues. J was trimmed by 1 base and V by 5 bases; bases with no gene match: 5. CDR3 protein: CASRPSSGRSYNEQFF. Written as DNA, the CDR3 is TGTGCCAGCAGGCCTTCTAGCGGGAGGTCCTACAATGAGCAGTTCTTC.

This clone was observed a single time. The gene calls are TRBV6-6 and TRBJ2-5; 13 positions match TRBD2. CDR1 and CDR2 from the germline V gene are MNHNY and SVGAGI (reference sequence). The CDR3 contains 16 residues. V shed 6 bases and J 3 bases; nucleotides not matched to a gene: 7. The CDR3 sequence: CASRNSGTSGEETQYF. CDR3 DNA: TGTGCCAGCAGAAATAGTGGGACTAGCGGGGAAGAGACCCAGTACTTC.

The sample holds a few counts of this clone. This sequence joins TRBV4-1 and TRBJ2-7; 8 bases are a match to TRBD1. Germline V gene lookup returns CDR1 MGHRA and CDR2 YSYEKL. The junction had 6 bases not matched to a gene; V was cut back by 4 bases and J by 1 base. There are 15 residues in the CDR3. The CDR3 DNA reads as TGCGCCAGCAGCCGAGGACAGGGATATTCCTACGAGCAGTACTTC. Protein product: CASSRGQGYSYEQYF.

The J gene is TRBJ2-3, the V gene TRBV6-2 or TRBV6-3; D uncertain. The germline V gene encodes CDR1 MNHEY and CDR2 SVGEGT. This CDR3 comprises 11 residues. V was cut by 4 bases and J by 6 bases, with 5 bases left in between. Written as DNA, the CDR3 is TGTGCCAGCAGTTTACGTGATACGCAGTATTTT. It specifies CASSLRDTQYF.

The chain carries TRBV5-1 and TRBJ1-2; TRBD1 matches 8 bases. Germline V gene sequence: CDR1 SGHRS, CDR2 YFSETQ. The CDR3 is 15 residues long. Germline trimming cut 3 bases from V and 8 bases from J; bases unmatched to any gene: 12. CDR3 residues: CASSSSPGGTLGYTF. The CDR3 DNA is TGCGCCAGCAGCTCCAGCCCAGGGGGCACTCTGGGCTACACCTTC.

The chain combines TRBV5-4 with TRBJ2-7; TRBD2 is a possible D gene (5 bases). The ends were cut back, 0 bases at V and 3 bases at J, with 10 bases in the middle. The CDR3 is made up of 14 amino acids. Germline V gives CDR1 SGHNT, CDR2 YYREEE (reference sequence). The CDR3 loop reads CASSLEASIYEQYF. CDR3 DNA: TGTGCCAGCAGCTTGGAGGCTAGCATCTACGAGCAGTACTTC. Combining the CDR3 with reference TRBV5-4 and TRBJ2-7 gives the whole variable domain ETGVTQSPTHLIKTRGQQVTLRCSSQSGHNTVSWYQQALGQGPQFIFQYYREEENGRGNFPPRFSGLQFPNYSSELNVNALELDDSALYLCASSLEASIYEQYFGPGTRLTVT.

The chain combines TRBV5-1 with TRBJ2-5; 7 bases are a match to TRBD1. This CDR3 is built from 14 residues. The J segment lost 7 bases and the V segment lost 0 bases, leaving 6 bases of the junction unmatched. Germline loops: CDR1 SGHRS, CDR2 YFSETQ. The CDR3 sequence: CASSLGDSPGTQYF. In DNA, the CDR3 is TGCGCCAGCAGCTTGGGGGACAGCCCCGGGACCCAGTACTTC.

The chain carries TRBV5-1 and TRBJ2-1; 7 positions match TRBD2. The ends lost 0 bases at V and 3 bases at J; junction bases unmatched: 15. Germline loops: CDR1 SGHRS, CDR2 YFSETQ. This CDR3 is 19 amino acids long. This CDR3 reads CASSLGTLESSGFYNEQFF. CDR3 coding DNA: TGCGCCAGCAGCTTGGGGACTCTCGAGAGTAGCGGGTTCTACAATGAGCAGTTCTTC.

Comment on this clone: The same CDR3 can be traced to other DNA sequences in this sample. The chain is built from TRBV6-1 and TRBJ1-4, with 12 bases identical to TRBD1. The CDR3 contains 15 residues. Germline CDR1 and CDR2: MNHNS and SASEGT. V trimming: 3 bases; J trimming: 5 bases; junction bases outside the gene matches: 1. CDR3 residues: CASSEGTGGNEKLFF. The CDR3 bases are TGTGCCAGCAGTGAGGGGACAGGGGGCAATGAAAAACTGTTTTTT.

The V and J genes are TRBV18 and TRBJ2-1; 8 nucleotides line up with TRBD2. Germline V gives CDR1 KGHSH, CDR2 LQKENI. The CDR3 extends over 14 amino acids. The V and J ends lost 0 bases and 6 bases, in that order; junction bases with no gene match: 1. The CDR3 sequence: CASSPPGLVNEQFF. The CDR3 DNA reads TGTGCCAGCTCACCACCGGGACTAGTCAATGAGCAGTTCTTC.

This chain connects TRBV9 to TRBJ1-2; TRBD1 matches 10 bases. J lost 8 bases, V lost 3 bases, and 10 bases had no gene match. CDR3 length: 15 residues. CDR1 is SGDLS and CDR2 is YYNGEE in the germline V gene. The CDR3 loop reads CASSATDRGRSGYTF. The CDR3 nucleotides are TGTGCCAGCAGCGCGACCGACAGGGGGCGGTCGGGCTACACCTTC.

The J gene is TRBJ2-7, the V gene TRBV7-9; D possibly matches TRBD1 or TRBD2 (5 bases each). CDR1 SEHNR and CDR2 FQNEAQ come from the germline V gene (reference sequence). Trimming removed 6 bases from V and 4 bases from J, with 10 bases in between. The CDR3 totals 12 residues. CDR3 nucleotides: TGTGCCAGCAGTCGAGGGGTTTACGAGCAGTACTTC. Translated: CASSRGVYEQYF.

This chain uses TRBV5-1 with TRBJ2-7; 14 bases line up with TRBD2. With 4 bases clipped from V and 4 bases from J, the junction kept 10 bases outside the gene matches. Germline lookup yields CDR1 SGHRS and CDR2 YFSETQ. The CDR3 has 17 amino acids. The CDR3 loop reads CASSRLAGGPSGYEQYF. The CDR3 DNA reads TGCGCCAGCAGCAGACTAGCGGGAGGGCCGTCCGGGTACGAGCAGTACTTC.

The rearrangement joins TRBV19 to TRBJ2-3; TRBD2 aligns across 8 bases. The V gene end was trimmed by 5 bases and the J gene end by 8 bases; junction bases not matched to a gene: 9. Germline loops: CDR1 LNHDA, CDR2 SQIVND (reference sequence). The CDR3 runs to 14 residues. The CDR3: CASSLAGGWSTQYF. Here the CDR3 DNA reads TGTGCCAGTAGTTTGGCGGGAGGTTGGAGTACGCAGTATTTT.

The sample holds one count of this clone. The chain combines TRBV18 with TRBJ2-5; D may be TRBD1 or TRBD2 (5 bases each). CDR1 and CDR2 from the germline V gene are KGHSH and LQKENI. This CDR3 has 15 amino acids. Trimming shortened V by 1 base and J by 2 bases, and 11 bases separated the two germline ends. The CDR3 sequence: CASSPRGTGQETQYF. The CDR3 region has the DNA TGTGCCAGCTCACCACGTGGGACGGGACAAGAGACCCAGTACTTC.

This clone came up once. The chain carries TRBV18 and TRBJ1-1, with TRBD1 matching over 7 bases. Unmatched junction bases numbered 5, after V lost 5 bases and J lost 5 bases. This CDR3 spans 13 amino acids. Per germline, CDR1 KGHSH and CDR2 LQKENI. The CDR3 nucleotides read TGTGCCAGCTCAGTGGACAGGCTAACTGAAGCTTTCTTT. Protein product: CASSVDRLTEAFF.

Only a few counts were recorded for this clone. The V and J genes are TRBV5-5 and TRBJ2-1; perhaps TRBD2 as D (5 bases). Trimming left V 2 bases short and J 3 bases short, with 9 bases between. Germline V gives CDR1 SGHKS, CDR2 YYEKEE (reference sequence). CDR3 length: 14 residues. The CDR3 reads CASSLNGNYNEQFF. Here the CDR3 DNA reads TGTGCCAGCAGCTTAAACGGGAACTACAATGAGCAGTTCTTC. Supplemented by reference TRBV5-5 and TRBJ2-1, the full variable domain reads DAGVTQSPTHLIKTRGQQVTLRCSPISGHKSVSWYQQVLGQGPQFIFQYYEKEERGRGNFPDRFSARQFPNYSSELNVNALLLGDSALYLCASSLNGNYNEQFFGPGTRLTVL.

The DNA of the CDR3 is TGTGCCAGCAGTTTCCGGGGGTGGGGGCAGGGAGATACGCAGTATTTT. Its protein is CASSFRGWGQGDTQYF. J is TRBJ2-3 and V is TRBV7-9; D is perhaps TRBD1 or TRBD2 (6 bases each). CDR1 SEHNR and CDR2 FQNEAQ come from the germline V gene (reference sequence). Trimming pared 6 bases from V and 5 bases from J, leaving 21 bases between. The CDR3 is 16 amino acids. Together with reference TRBV7-9 and TRBJ2-3, the CDR3 gives the full variable domain: DTGVSQNPRHKITKRGQNVTFRCDPISEHNRLYWYRQTLGQGPEFLTYFQNEAQLEKSRLLSDRFSAERPKGSFSTLEIQRTEQGDSAMYLCASSFRGWGQGDTQYFGPGTRLTVL.

The chain carries TRBV9 and TRBJ2-7, with 12 bases aligning to TRBD2. The germline CDR1 and CDR2 sequences are SGDLS and YYNGEE. The trim removed 3 bases at V and 3 bases at J, leaving 4 bases unmatched. CDR3 length: 15 residues. CDR3 bases: TGTGCCAGCAGCGAGACTAGCGGGAGTATCTACGAGCAGTACTTC. Translating it yields CASSETSGSIYEQYF. The full variable domain, its missing parts supplied by reference TRBV9 and TRBJ2-7, is DSGVTQTPKHLITATGQRVTLRCSPRSGDLSVYWYQQSLDQGLQFLIQYYNGEERAKGNILERFSAQQFPDLHSELNLSSLELGDSALYFCASSETSGSIYEQYFGPGTRLTVT.

This chain connects TRBV4-3 to TRBJ2-7, with D perhaps matching TRBD1 or TRBD2 (5 bases each). Germline V gene data show CDR1 as LGHNA and CDR2 as YSLEER. This CDR3 has 14 residues. V lost 2 bases and J 4 bases, leaving 12 bases between the germline ends. In DNA form, the CDR3 reads TGCGCCAGCAGCCAACGACGTGGGGGTTACGAGCAGTACTTC. Encoded protein: CASSQRRGGYEQYF.

The chain has TRBV2 and TRBJ1-2; TRBD1 agrees at 7 bases. The J segment lost 8 bases and the V segment lost 0 bases, leaving 9 bases of the junction unmatched. Germline values: CDR1 SNHLY, CDR2 FYNNEI. The CDR3 contains 15 residues. CDR3 nucleotide sequence: TGTGCCAGCAGTGAAGCAGGGGGACAGTCATCCGGCTACACCTTC. Translation gives CASSEAGGQSSGYTF. The whole variable domain, remainder taken from reference TRBV2 and TRBJ1-2, is EPEVTQTPSHQVTQMGQEVILRCVPISNHLYFYWYRQILGQKVEFLVSFYNNEISEKSEIFDDQFSVERPDGSNFTLKIRSTKLEDSAMYFCASSEAGGQSSGYTFGSGTRLTVV.